Given below is one T cell receptor beta chain in context. It lacks a known antigen. Per-nucleotide qualities are absent, and no much larger clonotype sits a single base away. This entry comes from a study of cytomegalovirus exposure and HLA in healthy donors (dated by TCRdb to between 2016 and 2019). The study in broad terms: According to a later analysis, the roughly 120 validation repertoires were produced on the same platform as the approximately 620 repertoires of the first cohort. The aim of the study was to test whether cataloging public T cell receptors could identify signatures of past pathogen exposure. In addition to the first cohort of approximately 650 subjects, a separate validation cohort of over 90 different subjects was used. To predict cytomegalovirus infection status, the study brought together high-throughput TCR immunosequencing, statistical association of individual TCRs with disease status, and machine learning. Here is what the overall study found, with its caveats: Cytomegalovirus status was reported to be diagnosed by the classifier with high specificity and sensitivity in both the original and validation cohorts. A total of roughly 160 TCR beta chains were listed by the study as associated with cytomegalovirus. Of the cluster scores, roughly 93% were above 0 in a later analysis, which found that TCRs clustered in the first cohort also tended to co-occur in the 120 validation repertoires. A few of the identified cytomegalovirus-associated TCR beta chains were confirmed in vitro to be specific for cytomegalovirus antigens. All 120 or so repertoires were used to score co-occurrence in the validation cohort in a later analysis, because that analysis had no HLA typing for the cohort. While some public TCRs were present in many individuals, most TCR sequences turned up only very rarely across donors. The authors suggested that the approach could potentially be generalized to other disease states and immunological phenotypes.

Donors formed part of the validation cohort, which comprised 120 or so subjects and was distinct from the first cohort of under 850 subjects. According to the germline V gene, CDR1 reads SGDLS and CDR2 reads YYNGEE. The CDR3, cysteine through phenylalanine, is 15 amino acids long. The retained sequence is limited to the CDR3, 45 bases, with the frame set at the first base. V loses 1 base, J loses 5 bases, and the germline ends lie 16 bases apart. Library preparation was by the immunoSEQ multiplex PCR assay. As for the original processing: A statistical classification framework was developed to diagnose cytomegalovirus status using the catalog of TCR beta chain sequences. What TCRdb holds here is the immuneACCESS table cut down to in-frame rearrangements. Part of the clones is not present; checked against another copy, under half of the missing clones reflect an unresolved V gene, and the others are unexplained. That table gives V, J and clone size, and the DNA gave D and trimming. Recorded for this sample are around 260,000 clones; 90% of them occurred a single time. The ten top clones hold under 4% of the sample.

Recombination connected TRBV9 to TRBJ2-7, with a tentative D gene TRBD1 over 6 matching bases. The sequence came from a woman under 40 in good health and CMV-seronegative. The specimen sequenced was PBMCs. The DNA sequence follows: TGTGCCAGCAGCGTATCTGGCACAGGGAGCAACGAGCAGTACTTC. This is translated as CASSVSGTGSNEQYF.